The rows below give T cell receptor beta chains drawn from one sample of a study of T cell responses to AZD1222 COVID-19 vaccine. Profiling relied on immunoSEQ multiplex PCR, and the TCRdb table lists in-frame clones only, not all of them. The table lists some 120,000 clones, 80% to 90% of them singletons. The specimen comprised peripheral blood, sampled on day 0 of MenACWY control vaccination. The source is an adult in good health. CDR3s include the opening cysteine and the closing phenylalanine or tryptophan. D genes are given only for firm matches. Clone size is stated in some rows and not others, as once, few, many or a class when expanded.

TRBD1	TRBV9	.	TRBJ1-2	CASSGGQGGWDGYTF	TGTGCCAGCAGCGGAGGACAGGGTGGTTGGGATGGCTACACCTTC
TRBD1	TRBV3-1/TRBV3-2	few	TRBJ1-2	CASSHSGQGAGNYGYTF	TGTGCCAGCAGCCATTCGGGACAGGGGGCGGGGAACTATGGCTACACCTTC
TRBD1	TRBV19	.	TRBJ1-1	CASSMTGQFEAFF	TGTGCCAGTAGTATGACGGGACAGTTTGAAGCTTTCTTT
.	TRBV14	.	TRBJ2-5	CASSQGWGAVPETQYF	TGTGCCAGCAGCCAAGGATGGGGCGCAGTCCCAGAGACCCAGTACTTC
.	TRBV28	.	TRBJ1-1	CASSLMKYPLLTTGNTEAFF	TGTGCCAGCAGTTTAATGAAATACCCGCTCCTGACTACAGGTAACACTGAAGCTTTCTTT
.	TRBV6-5	.	TRBJ1-1	CASSYPGGGAFF	TGTGCCAGCAGTTACCCCGGGGGGGGAGCTTTCTTT
.	TRBV24-1	.	TRBJ1-1	CATNGGSGTEAFF	TGTGCCACCAATGGAGGGAGCGGCACTGAAGCTTTCTTT
.	TRBV24-1	.	TRBJ2-2	CATSDLGRMGDTGELFF	TGTGCCACCAGTGACCTGGGCCGAATGGGGGACACCGGGGAGCTGTTTTTT
.	TRBV4-1	few	TRBJ1-4	CASSQAGVGTREKLFF	TGCGCCAGCAGCCAAGCGGGCGTAGGGACTAGGGAAAAACTGTTTTTT
.	TRBV23-1	.	TRBJ2-1	CASSQSYSNEQFF	TGCGCCAGCAGTCAATCCTATAGCAATGAGCAGTTCTTC
.	TRBV4-3	.	TRBJ1-6	CASSQEEVAPLHF	TGCGCCAGCAGCCAAGAAGAAGTTGCACCCCTCCACTTT
.	TRBV5-6	.	TRBJ2-5	CASSIPQGETQYF	TGTGCCAGCAGCATACCACAGGGTGAGACCCAGTACTTC
TRBD2	TRBV5-1	.	TRBJ2-7	CASSLVSSGVSSYEQYF	TGCGCCAGCAGCTTGGTTAGTAGCGGGGTGAGCTCCTACGAGCAGTACTTC
TRBD1	TRBV7-9	.	TRBJ2-3	CASSVDRGLGDTQYF	TGTGCCAGCAGCGTGGACAGGGGACTTGGAGATACGCAGTATTTT
.	TRBV28	.	TRBJ1-1	CASSFRGLGRRDEAFF	TGTGCCAGCAGTTTTCGAGGGCTTGGGAGGCGCGACGAAGCTTTCTTT
.	TRBV28	.	TRBJ1-5	CASRRDSRNQPQHF	TGTGCCAGCAGACGGGACTCCCGTAATCAGCCCCAGCATTTT
.	TRBV7-2	.	TRBJ1-2	CASRLSNYGYTF	TGTGCCAGCAGGTTATCTAACTATGGCTACACCTTC
.	TRBV3-1/TRBV3-2	.	TRBJ2-4	CASSLVRNENIQYF	TGTGCCAGCAGCCTCGTCAGGAATGAAAACATTCAGTACTTC
.	TRBV6-2/TRBV6-3	.	TRBJ2-1	CASSYRRGFSSYNEQFF	TGTGCCAGCAGTTATCGAAGGGGATTCTCTTCCTACAATGAGCAGTTCTTC
.	TRBV18	.	TRBJ1-3	CASSPGTGRALTGNTIYF	TGTGCCAGCTCACCCGGAACAGGGAGGGCCCTCACTGGAAACACCATATATTTT
.	TRBV7-9	.	TRBJ2-2	CASSLLVTGELFF	TGTGCCAGCAGCTTACTGGTCACCGGGGAGCTGTTTTTT
.	TRBV7-7	.	TRBJ2-5	CASSFGGHGETQYF	TGTGCTAGCAGCTTTGGGGGCCACGGGGAGACCCAGTACTTC
.	TRBV19	once	TRBJ1-1	CASSRDRQWGKGTEAFF	TGTGCCAGTAGTCGAGACAGGCAATGGGGTAAGGGAACTGAAGCTTTCTTT
.	TRBV6-2/TRBV6-3	.	TRBJ1-2	CASSDTGDYGYTF	TGTGCCAGCAGCGACACGGGGGACTATGGCTACACCTTC
.	TRBV10-3	.	TRBJ2-2	CAISEGPNTGELFF	TGTGCCATCAGTGAGGGACCGAACACCGGGGAGCTGTTTTTT
TRBD1	TRBV5-1	.	TRBJ2-3	CASSRNRGMSTDTQYF	TGCGCCAGCAGCAGGAACAGGGGGATGAGCACAGATACGCAGTATTTT
.	TRBV13	.	TRBJ1-4	CASSSPDEKLFF	TGTGCCAGCAGCTCTCCTGATGAAAAACTGTTTTTT
TRBD1	TRBV7-2	.	TRBJ2-3	CASSGRRTGRDTQYF	TGTGCCAGCAGCGGCCGAAGGACAGGGCGGGATACGCAGTATTTT
TRBD1	TRBV19	.	TRBJ1-2	CASIGTGTGNYGYTF	TGTGCCAGTATTGGAACCGGGACAGGAAACTATGGCTACACCTTC
TRBD1	TRBV5-1	.	TRBJ2-1	CASSSTGQGMIYNEQFF	TGCGCCAGCAGCTCGACGGGACAGGGGATGATCTACAATGAGCAGTTCTTC
.	TRBV7-8	.	TRBJ1-4	CASSPGLLKNEKLFF	TGTGCCAGCAGCCCTGGACTCTTGAAAAATGAAAAACTGTTTTTT
TRBD2	TRBV7-9	.	TRBJ2-1	CASSFFDQRGGQEQFF	TGTGCCAGCAGCTTTTTCGATCAGCGGGGGGGCCAGGAGCAGTTCTTC
.	TRBV29-1	.	TRBJ2-5	CSVPTGGSWGETQYF	TGCAGCGTTCCTACGGGGGGCTCCTGGGGGGAGACCCAGTACTTC
TRBD1	TRBV28	.	TRBJ1-5	CASTKGGQGGQPQHF	TGTGCCAGCACGAAGGGGGGACAGGGCGGGCAGCCCCAGCATTTT
.	TRBV12-3/TRBV12-4	.	TRBJ2-7	CASSPRDEQYF	TGTGCCAGCAGTCCCCGAGACGAGCAGTACTTC
.	TRBV28	.	TRBJ1-4	CASYSGGTNEKLFF	TGTGCCAGCTACAGTGGGGGAACTAATGAAAAACTGTTTTTT
.	TRBV4-1	.	TRBJ1-2	CASSQDISLNLYGYTF	TGCGCCAGCAGCCAAGATATCTCGCTAAATCTTTATGGCTACACCTTC
.	TRBV28	.	TRBJ1-2	CASSHSVGDYGYTF	TGTGCCAGCAGTCATTCAGTGGGCGACTATGGCTACACCTTC
.	TRBV15	.	TRBJ2-5	CATSRQLLLQETQYF	TGTGCCACCAGCAGACAACTGTTACTCCAAGAGACCCAGTACTTC
.	TRBV24-1	.	TRBJ1-2	CATSEPGTAVTF	TGTGCCACCAGTGAGCCCGGGACGGCAGTCACCTTC
TRBD1	TRBV5-8	.	TRBJ2-7	CASSNPGQGNYEQYF	TGTGCCAGCAGCAACCCGGGACAGGGAAACTACGAGCAGTACTTC
.	TRBV19	.	TRBJ1-1	CASSLPVPRGMNTEAFF	TGTGCCAGTAGTCTCCCGGTCCCAAGGGGCATGAACACTGAAGCTTTCTTT
.	TRBV7-7	.	TRBJ1-6	CASSLLSMGYTTSSPLHF	TGTGCTAGCAGCTTACTCAGTATGGGTTACACCACAAGTTCACCCCTCCACTTT
.	TRBV24-1	.	TRBJ2-1	CATSRSSYNEQFF	TGTGCCACCAGCAGAAGCTCCTACAATGAGCAGTTCTTC
.	TRBV15	.	TRBJ1-1	CATSWGRIRDLGTEAFF	TGTGCCACCAGCTGGGGGCGTATCAGGGATTTGGGCACTGAAGCTTTCTTT
.	TRBV19	.	TRBJ2-1	CASSPFSANNNEQFF	TGTGCCAGTAGTCCGTTTAGCGCCAATAACAATGAGCAGTTCTTC
.	TRBV7-2	.	TRBJ2-7	CASSLDLAEQYF	TGTGCCAGCAGCTTAGACCTTGCCGAGCAGTACTTC
TRBD2	TRBV18	.	TRBJ2-1	CASSPQTSGGHNEQFF	TGTGCCAGCTCACCTCAGACTAGCGGGGGCCACAATGAGCAGTTCTTC
TRBD1	TRBV6-2/TRBV6-3	.	TRBJ2-2	CASRYGLGQGNTGELFF	TGTGCCAGCAGATACGGTTTGGGACAGGGGAACACCGGGGAGCTGTTTTTT
.	TRBV19	.	TRBJ2-6	CASSIRGTSGANVLTF	TGTGCCAGTAGTATCCGGGGGACCTCTGGGGCCAACGTCCTGACTTTC
TRBD1	TRBV5-1	.	TRBJ1-1	CASSPGQGGTEAFF	TGCGCCAGCAGCCCCGGACAGGGGGGGACTGAAGCTTTCTTT
.	TRBV11-2	.	TRBJ2-2	CASSSIRGTGELFF	TGTGCCAGCAGCAGCATACGGGGCACCGGGGAGCTGTTTTTT
TRBD1	TRBV25-1	.	TRBJ1-2	CASSPTDRVYGYTF	TGTGCCAGCAGCCCCACCGACAGGGTCTATGGCTACACCTTC
TRBD1	TRBV28	.	TRBJ1-2	CASMPPQGGDGYTF	TGTGCCAGCATGCCCCCACAGGGGGGGGATGGCTACACCTTC
.	TRBV14	.	TRBJ2-1	CASSQDPPTYNEQFF	TGTGCCAGCAGCCAAGACCCCCCTACCTACAATGAGCAGTTCTTC
.	TRBV2	.	TRBJ2-7	CASMGTKKSYEQYF	TGTGCCAGCATGGGGACAAAGAAGTCCTACGAGCAGTACTTC
TRBD1	TRBV11-2	.	TRBJ2-7	CASSEQGDSSYEQYF	TGTGCCAGCAGCGAACAGGGGGATAGCTCCTACGAGCAGTACTTC
.	TRBV7-8	.	TRBJ2-5	CASSSTSFQETQYF	TGTGCCAGCAGCTCTACATCATTTCAAGAGACCCAGTACTTC
.	TRBV6-5	.	TRBJ1-1	CASSSVTGNTEAFF	TGTGCCAGCAGTTCTGTGACAGGGAACACTGAAGCTTTCTTT